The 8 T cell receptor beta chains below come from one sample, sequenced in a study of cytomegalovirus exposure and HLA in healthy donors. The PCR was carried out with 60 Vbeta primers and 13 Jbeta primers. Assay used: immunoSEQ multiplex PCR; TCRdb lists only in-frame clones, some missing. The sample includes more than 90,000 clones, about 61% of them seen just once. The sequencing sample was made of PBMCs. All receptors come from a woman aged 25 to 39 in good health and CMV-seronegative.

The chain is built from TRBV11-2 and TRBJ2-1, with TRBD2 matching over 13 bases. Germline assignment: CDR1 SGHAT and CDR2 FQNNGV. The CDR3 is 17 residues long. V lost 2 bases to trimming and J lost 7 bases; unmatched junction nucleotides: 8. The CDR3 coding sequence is TGTGCCAGCAGCTTAAAAGGACTAGCGGGAGCCGTAAATGAGCAGTTCTTC. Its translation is CASSLKGLAGAVNEQFF.

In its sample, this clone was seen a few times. The CDR3 loop reads CASSLNPQGATYGYTF. The CDR3 coding sequence is TGTGCCAGCAGCTTAAATCCACAGGGGGCGACTTATGGCTACACCTTC. This rearrangement joins TRBV7-2 to TRBJ1-2; 9 bases match TRBD1. Germline V gives CDR1 SGHTA, CDR2 FQGNSA. The CDR3 totals 16 residues. V was clipped by 2 bases and J by 5 bases; unmatched bases: 9.

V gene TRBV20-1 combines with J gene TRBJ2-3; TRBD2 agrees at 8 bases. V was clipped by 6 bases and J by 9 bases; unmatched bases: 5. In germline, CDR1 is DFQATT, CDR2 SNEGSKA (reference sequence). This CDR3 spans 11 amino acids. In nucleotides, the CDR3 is TGCAGTGCCAGGACGGGGGGGACGCAGTATTTT. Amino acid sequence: CSARTGGTQYF.

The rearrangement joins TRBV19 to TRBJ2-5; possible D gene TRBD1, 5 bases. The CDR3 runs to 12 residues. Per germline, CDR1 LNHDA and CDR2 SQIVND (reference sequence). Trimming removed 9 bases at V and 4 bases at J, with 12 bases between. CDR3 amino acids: CASREGPETQYF. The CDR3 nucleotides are TGTGCCAGCAGGGAAGGGCCAGAGACCCAGTACTTC.

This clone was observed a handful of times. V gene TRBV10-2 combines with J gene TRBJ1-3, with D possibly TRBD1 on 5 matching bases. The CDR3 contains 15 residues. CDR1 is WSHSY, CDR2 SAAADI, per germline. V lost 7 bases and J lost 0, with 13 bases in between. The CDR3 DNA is TGCGCCAGCATGGATCGGACACGCTCTGGAAACACCATATATTTT. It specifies CASMDRTRSGNTIYF.

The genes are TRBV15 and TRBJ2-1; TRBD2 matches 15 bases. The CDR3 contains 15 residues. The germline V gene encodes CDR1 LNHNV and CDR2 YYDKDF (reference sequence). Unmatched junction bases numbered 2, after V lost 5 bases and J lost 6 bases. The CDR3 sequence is CATSLGLAGGNEQFF. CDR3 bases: TGTGCCACCAGCTTGGGACTAGCGGGAGGCAATGAGCAGTTCTTC.

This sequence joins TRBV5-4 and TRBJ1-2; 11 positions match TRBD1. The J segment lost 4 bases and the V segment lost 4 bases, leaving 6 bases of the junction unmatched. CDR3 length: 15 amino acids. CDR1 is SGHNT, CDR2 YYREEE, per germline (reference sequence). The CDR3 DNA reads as TGTGCCAGCAGCCAGGGACAGGGGGTAATCTATGGCTACACCTTC. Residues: CASSQGQGVIYGYTF.

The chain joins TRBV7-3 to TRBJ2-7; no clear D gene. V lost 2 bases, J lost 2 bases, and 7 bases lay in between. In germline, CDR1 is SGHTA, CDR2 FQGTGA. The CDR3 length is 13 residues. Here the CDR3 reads CASSLGRTYEQYF. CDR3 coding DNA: TGTGCCAGCAGCTTAGGCCGAACCTACGAGCAGTACTTC.